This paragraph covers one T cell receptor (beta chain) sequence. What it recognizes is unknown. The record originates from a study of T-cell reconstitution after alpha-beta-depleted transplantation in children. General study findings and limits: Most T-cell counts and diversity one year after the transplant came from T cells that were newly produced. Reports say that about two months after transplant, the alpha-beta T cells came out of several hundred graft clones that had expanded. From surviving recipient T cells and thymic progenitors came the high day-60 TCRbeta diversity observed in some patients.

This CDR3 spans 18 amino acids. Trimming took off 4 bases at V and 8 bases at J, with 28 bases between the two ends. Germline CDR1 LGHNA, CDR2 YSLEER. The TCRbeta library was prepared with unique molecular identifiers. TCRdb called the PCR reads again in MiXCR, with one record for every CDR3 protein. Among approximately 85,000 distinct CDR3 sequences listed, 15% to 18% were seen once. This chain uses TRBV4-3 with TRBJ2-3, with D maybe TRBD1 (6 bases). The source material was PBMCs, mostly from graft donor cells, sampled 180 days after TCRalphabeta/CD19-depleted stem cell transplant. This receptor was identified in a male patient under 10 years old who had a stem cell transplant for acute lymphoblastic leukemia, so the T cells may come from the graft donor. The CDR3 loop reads CASSPGERSSRTWGTQYF. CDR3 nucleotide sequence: TGCGCCAGCAGCCCAGGGGAGAGGTCGTCTAGAACCTGGGGTACGCAGTATTTT.